The TCR beta chain under discussion was sequenced for a study of cytomegalovirus exposure and HLA in healthy donors. Findings and caveats of the study: The CMV antigen specificity of a few CMV-associated chains was confirmed through in vitro analysis. HLA allele associations emerged for around 16,000 TCR beta sequences in a later analysis, at 0.05 false discovery rate. The sole available immune exposure information was CMV serostatus.

PCR used 60 Vbeta primers and 13 Jbeta primers. Repertoires were generated with immunoSEQ multiplex PCR, while TCRdb's copy carries only in-frame clones and drops some. The sample lists 80,000 to 100,000 clones, over 70% seen once, with approximately 20% in the top ten. Note on this clone: The antigen is unknown.

The CDR3 loop spans 13 amino acids. V lost 2 bases, J lost 5 bases, and 9 bases lay in between. CDR1 and CDR2 from the germline V gene are SGHTA and FQGNSA. The chain has TRBV7-2 and TRBJ1-1, with a possible D match to TRBD1 (6 bases). Sequencing was performed on PBMCs. This receptor was taken from a young man in good health and CMV-seropositive. The CDR3 DNA sequence: TGTGCCAGCAGCTTACAGGGGTATACTGAAGCTTTCTTT. Translation gives CASSLQGYTEAFF. The entire variable domain, with the rest obtained from reference TRBV7-2 and TRBJ1-1, is as follows: GAGVSQSPSNKVTEKGKDVELRCDPISGHTALYWYRQSLGQGLEFLIYFQGNSAPDKSGLPSDRFSAERTGGSVSTLTIQRTQQEDSAVYLCASSLQGYTEAFFGQGTRLTVV.